The 29 T cell receptor beta chains below all came from one sample that was sequenced in a study of patients and donors after allogeneic stem cell transplantation. TCRdb independently ran MiXCR on the RT-PCR reads; one entry per CDR3 protein. Among under 200,000 distinct CDR3 sequences listed, approximately 30% were seen once. The sequenced sample consisted of blood, either unsorted or a sorted T cell fraction (not recorded which). These receptors originate from a human donor who was either an allogeneic HSCT recipient or a stem cell or donor lymphocyte infusion donor (not recorded which). It is not recorded whose cells these are; they may come from a transplant donor.

This clonotype was counted only a few times. This sequence joins TRBV24-1 and TRBJ1-2, with D possibly matching TRBD1 (6 bases). The ends were cut back, 3 bases at V and 6 bases at J, with 13 bases in the middle. This CDR3 is built from 14 residues. Germline CDR1 reads KGHDR; CDR2 reads SFDVKD. CDR3 nucleotide sequence: TGTGCCACCAGTGATAGGGGGACTTGGAATGGCTACACCTTC. The encoded protein is CATSDRGTWNGYTF.

V is TRBV5-1 and J is TRBJ2-5; D is unclear. Trimming took 3 bases from V and 5 from J, leaving 8 bases between them. This CDR3 is built from 12 residues. The V gene's germline CDR1 is SGHRS and CDR2 YFSETQ. The CDR3 is CASSYGRETQYF. The CDR3 DNA reads as TGCGCCAGCAGCTACGGCCGGGAGACCCAGTACTTC.

V usage is TRBV7-9 and J usage is TRBJ1-1; no clear D gene. The CDR3 covers 12 residues. Germline values: CDR1 SEHNR, CDR2 FQNEAQ (reference sequence). The V end was cut by 4 bases, the J end by 7 bases, with 10 bases between. CDR3 in amino acids: CASSSFSFEAFF. CDR3 DNA sequence: TGTGCCAGCAGCTCCTTTTCGTTTGAAGCTTTCTTT.

The chain combines TRBV20-1 with TRBJ2-1; 11 nucleotides line up with TRBD2. Unmatched junction bases numbered 4, after V lost 0 bases and J lost 0 bases. CDR3 length: 17 residues. In germline, CDR1 is DFQATT, CDR2 SNEGSKA (reference sequence). The CDR3 spells CSARDASGRSSYNEQFF. DNA of the CDR3: TGCAGTGCTAGAGACGCTAGCGGGAGGAGCTCCTACAATGAGCAGTTCTTC.

Regarding this clonotype: The junction departs from the called germline gene at one end, perhaps through a read error. The chain combines TRBV27 with TRBJ1-2, with D perhaps matching TRBD1 (5 bases). This CDR3 is 14 amino acids long. Germline V gene sequence: CDR1 MNHEY, CDR2 SMNVEV (reference sequence). The CDR3 loop reads CASSSGLGGTGPNF. CDR3 DNA sequence: TGTGCCAGCAGTTCCGGGTTGGGGGGGACGGGGCCGAACTTC.

In its sample, this clonotype was seen a few times. The chain couples TRBV7-2 to TRBJ1-5; 8 bases agree with TRBD1. From germline, CDR1 is SGHTA and CDR2 FQGNSA. This CDR3 is built from 13 residues. With 6 bases clipped from V and 6 bases from J, the junction kept 4 bases outside the gene matches. The CDR3 coding sequence is TGTGCCAGCAGGGCAGGGGGCGGTCAGCCCCAGCATTTT. Protein sequence: CASRAGGGQPQHF. The full variable domain, its missing parts supplied by reference TRBV7-2 and TRBJ1-5, is GAGVSQSPSNKVTEKGKDVELRCDPISGHTALYWYRQSLGQGLEFLIYFQGNSAPDKSGLPSDRFSAERTGGSVSTLTIQRTQQEDSAVYLCASRAGGGQPQHFGDGTRLSIL.

The chain couples TRBV4-2 to TRBJ2-1; a possible D gene is TRBD1 (5 bases). The CDR3 runs to 12 residues. CDR1 LGHNA and CDR2 YNFKEQ come from the germline V gene. Trimming removed 5 bases from V and 8 bases from J, with 10 bases in between. The CDR3 here is CASSAQGDEQFF. The CDR3 DNA reads TGTGCCAGCAGCGCCCAGGGTGATGAGCAGTTCTTC.

This chain connects TRBV7-2 to TRBJ2-3; D perhaps matches TRBD2 (6 bases). V gave up 2 bases and J gave up 4 bases, with 16 bases separating them. CDR1 and CDR2 (germline): SGHTA, FQGNSA. The CDR3 covers 16 residues. The CDR3 region is CASSLPRDSSADTQYF. In DNA, the CDR3 is TGTGCCAGCAGCTTACCCCGGGACTCCTCGGCAGATACGCAGTATTTT.

There are a few counts of this clonotype. The chain is built from TRBV7-8 and TRBJ1-5; TRBD1 matches at 10 bases. The V and J ends lost 5 bases and 9 bases, in that order; junction bases with no gene match: 13. The length of the CDR3 is 16 residues. Germline V CDR1 and CDR2: SGHVS, FQNEAQ. For the CDR3, the DNA is TGTGCCAGCAGCGGACGGGACAGGGGTCCCTTTCGGCCCCAGCATTTT. It translates to CASSGRDRGPFRPQHF.

The table lists this clonotype with a few counts. The DNA of the CDR3 is TGCAGTGCTAGAGATCCACTTGGAAACACCATATATTTT. Protein product: CSARDPLGNTIYF. V gene TRBV20-1 combines with J gene TRBJ1-3; D unclear. The CDR3 covers 13 residues. V lost 0 bases and J lost 3, with 6 bases in between. CDR1 is DFQATT and CDR2 is SNEGSKA in the germline V gene (reference sequence).

In this sample, this clonotype turned up a few times. J is TRBJ2-1 and V is TRBV18; 7 positions agree with TRBD2. The ends lost 3 bases at V and 0 bases at J; junction bases unmatched: 5. The length of the CDR3 is 16 residues. Germline assignment: CDR1 KGHSH and CDR2 LQKENI. CDR3: CASSPISGFSYNEQFF. In DNA form, the CDR3 reads TGTGCCAGCTCACCCATTAGCGGGTTCTCCTACAATGAGCAGTTCTTC.

The chain is built from TRBV12-3 or TRBV12-4 and TRBJ1-2; D remains ambiguous. V was pared by 6 bases and J by 4 bases, with 15 bases between. The CDR3 is made up of 14 amino acids. CDR3 sequence: CASRARGSPYGYTF. In nucleotides, the CDR3 is TGTGCCAGCAGGGCGCGCGGTTCGCCCTATGGCTACACCTTC.

This clonotype was seen repeatedly, ten times or more. The chain combines TRBV10-3 with TRBJ1-1, with D tentatively TRBD1 (5 bases). The germline CDR1 and CDR2 sequences are ENHRY and SYGVKD. This CDR3 has 15 residues. V was trimmed by 4 bases and J by 0 bases, leaving 12 bases between them. CDR3 residues: CAISGGTIMNTEAFF. The CDR3 DNA follows: TGTGCCATCAGTGGGGGGACGATTATGAACACTGAAGCTTTCTTT.

This clonotype was seen a few times. The V call is TRBV7-9, the J call TRBJ2-3; TRBD2 aligns across 8 bases. The length of the CDR3 is 15 residues. Germline V gene data show CDR1 as SEHNR and CDR2 as FQNEAQ (reference sequence). V shed 8 bases and J 4 bases; nucleotides not matched to a gene: 11. The DNA for the CDR3 is TGTGCCAGCCACGAGGGTAGCGGGATCCCAGATACGCAGTATTTT. Protein: CASHEGSGIPDTQYF.

This clonotype has only a few counts. V and J are TRBV5-1 and TRBJ2-7; D is uncertain. Germline V gene lookup returns CDR1 SGHRS and CDR2 YFSETQ. CDR3 length: 15 amino acids. The ends were cut back, 6 bases at V and 3 bases at J, with 19 bases in the middle. CDR3 nucleotide sequence: TGCGCCAGCAAGGGTGGCCAGACATCCTTCTACGAGCAGTACTTC. It translates to CASKGGQTSFYEQYF.

The chain employs TRBV12-3 or TRBV12-4 and TRBJ2-2, with D hard to call. Trimming took 7 bases from V and 0 from J, leaving 9 bases between them. CDR3 length: 14 residues. As DNA, the CDR3 is TGTGCCAGCACGCCTATCGCGAACACCGGGGAGCTGTTTTTT. Amino acids: CASTPIANTGELFF.

The rearrangement uses TRBV5-1 and TRBJ2-3, with D unclear. Trimming shortened V by 4 bases and J by 5 bases, and 11 bases separated the two germline ends. The CDR3 extends over 13 amino acids. Germline V gene lookup returns CDR1 SGHRS and CDR2 YFSETQ. DNA of the CDR3: TGCGCCAGCAGCCCCGTGCGAGGAGATACGCAGTATTTT. This gives the protein CASSPVRGDTQYF.

In this sample, this clonotype turned up a few times. The chain is built from TRBV6-1 and TRBJ1-5, with 9 bases fitting TRBD1. Unmatched junction bases numbered 2, after V lost 9 bases and J lost 5 bases. The germline V gene encodes CDR1 MNHNS and CDR2 SASEGT. This CDR3 spans 12 amino acids. The CDR3 sequence: CASGQGHQPQHF. The CDR3 bases are TGTGCCAGTGGACAGGGGCATCAGCCCCAGCATTTT.

This clonotype was recorded a few times. The chain combines TRBV27 with TRBJ2-5; D is unresolved. The germline V and J ends were trimmed by 1 base and 2 bases, with 5 bases remaining between them. CDR3 length: 13 residues. Per germline, CDR1 MNHEY and CDR2 SMNVEV (reference sequence). The CDR3, as DNA: TGTGCCAGCAGTTTATTGGGACAAGAGACCCAGTACTTC. This gives the protein CASSLLGQETQYF.

This clonotype appeared once. The DNA for the CDR3 is TGTGCCAGCAGTTACAGGCAGGGTCTGGGGCAGTTCTTC. Encoded protein: CASSYRQGLGQFF. The chain links TRBV6-5 to TRBJ2-1; a possible D gene is TRBD1 (5 bases). The V gene's germline CDR1 is MNHEY and CDR2 SVGAGI. The CDR3 has 13 amino acids. V lost 2 bases and J lost 12, with 14 bases in between.

The chain couples TRBV5-1 to TRBJ2-1; 8 bases agree with TRBD2. In germline, CDR1 is SGHRS, CDR2 YFSETQ. Trimming removed 4 bases from V and 6 bases from J; junction bases left unmatched: 9. The CDR3 has 15 residues. The CDR3 coding sequence is TGCGCCAGCAGCCTAGAGTTTGCGGGAGGCAATGAGCAGTTCTTC. This encodes CASSLEFAGGNEQFF.

By sample fraction, this clonotype is medium-sized. The V gene is TRBV24-1, the J gene TRBJ2-2, with D unresolved. CDR3 length equals 17 residues. Per the germline V gene, CDR1 is KGHDR and CDR2 is SFDVKD. V lost 1 base and J 7 bases, leaving 18 bases between the germline ends. The CDR3 loop reads CATSDFTNAGPRGELFF. CDR3 bases: TGTGCCACCAGTGATTTCACGAACGCCGGCCCGCGCGGGGAGCTGTTTTTT.

This clonotype was detected only once. The chain carries TRBV29-1 and TRBJ2-5; D is undetermined. V was pared by 6 bases and J by 2 bases, with 4 bases between. The CDR3 extends over 10 amino acids. Per the germline V gene, CDR1 is SQVTM and CDR2 is ANQGSEA. The CDR3 bases are TGCAGCGTGGCGCAAGAGACCCAGTACTTC. Amino acids: CSVAQETQYF.

This clonotype showed up just a few times. The chain employs TRBV12-3 or TRBV12-4 and TRBJ1-5, with D uncertain. The CDR3 sequence is 14 residues long. V was cut by 3 bases and J by 6 bases, with 12 bases left in between. The CDR3 is CASSFINSGQPQHF. Written as DNA, the CDR3 is TGTGCCAGCAGTTTTATAAATTCGGGTCAGCCCCAGCATTTT.

The rearrangement links TRBV10-3 to TRBJ2-3; D not resolved. The germline V gene encodes CDR1 ENHRY and CDR2 SYGVKD. The ends were cut back, 6 bases at V and 2 bases at J, with 3 bases in the middle. This CDR3 spans 11 amino acids. CDR3 protein: CAIRITDTQYF. CDR3 sequence (DNA): TGTGCCATCAGAATCACAGATACGCAGTATTTT.

This clonotype occurred a few times. Its ends do not fully match the called genes, so a read error is possible. This CDR3 reads CASGGLLSAGNTTYF. As DNA, the CDR3 is TGTGCCAGCGGCGGGCTTTTGTCGGCTGGAAACACCACATATTTT. The chain has TRBV28 and TRBJ1-3; D is uncertain. CDR1 and CDR2 from the germline V gene are MDHEN and SYDVKM. The CDR3 is 15 residues long.

This sequence joins TRBV4-3 and TRBJ2-5; the match to TRBD2 covers 9 bases. Unmatched junction bases numbered 2, after V lost 2 bases and J lost 4 bases. Germline V lookup: CDR1 LGHNA, CDR2 YSLEER. The length of the CDR3 is 14 residues. CDR3: CASSQRREGETQYF. The CDR3 DNA reads as TGCGCCAGCAGCCAACGGCGGGAGGGAGAGACCCAGTACTTC.

V is TRBV24-1 and J is TRBJ2-7, with a weak D call TRBD1 (6 bases). This CDR3 contains 13 residues. V lost 7 bases to trimming and J lost 2 bases, with 11 bases between them. Germline loops: CDR1 KGHDR, CDR2 SFDVKD. CDR3 in DNA: TGTGCCACCAGGGCAGAGGGGGCCTACGAGCAGTACTTC. Translated, it gives CATRAEGAYEQYF.

The chain is built from TRBV12-3 or TRBV12-4 and TRBJ2-4; the D is unclear. Trimming left V 4 bases short and J 15 bases short, with 13 bases between. This CDR3 region has 11 residues. CDR3 DNA sequence: TGTGCCAGCAGTTCCGGTGGAGCTTCGTACTTC. This gives the protein CASSSGGASYF.